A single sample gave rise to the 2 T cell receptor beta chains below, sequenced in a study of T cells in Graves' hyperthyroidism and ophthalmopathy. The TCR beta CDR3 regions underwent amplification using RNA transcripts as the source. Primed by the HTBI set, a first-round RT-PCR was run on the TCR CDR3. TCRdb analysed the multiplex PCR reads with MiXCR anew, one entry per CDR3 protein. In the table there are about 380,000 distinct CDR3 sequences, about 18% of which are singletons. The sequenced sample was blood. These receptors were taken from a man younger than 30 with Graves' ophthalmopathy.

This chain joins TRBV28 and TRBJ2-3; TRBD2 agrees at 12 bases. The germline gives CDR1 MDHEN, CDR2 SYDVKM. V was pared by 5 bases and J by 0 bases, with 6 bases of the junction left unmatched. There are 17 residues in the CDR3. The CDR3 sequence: CASSPQTSGGSTDTQYF. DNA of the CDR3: TGTGCCAGCAGTCCTCAGACTAGCGGGGGTAGCACAGATACGCAGTATTTT.

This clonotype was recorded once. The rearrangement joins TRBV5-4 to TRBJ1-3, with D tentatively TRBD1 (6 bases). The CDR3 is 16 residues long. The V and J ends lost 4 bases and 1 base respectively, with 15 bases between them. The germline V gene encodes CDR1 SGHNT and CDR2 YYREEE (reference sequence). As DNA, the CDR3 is TGTGCCAGCAGCGTCTCCTCAGGGGCGTCTGGAAACACCATATATTTT. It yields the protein CASSVSSGASGNTIYF.